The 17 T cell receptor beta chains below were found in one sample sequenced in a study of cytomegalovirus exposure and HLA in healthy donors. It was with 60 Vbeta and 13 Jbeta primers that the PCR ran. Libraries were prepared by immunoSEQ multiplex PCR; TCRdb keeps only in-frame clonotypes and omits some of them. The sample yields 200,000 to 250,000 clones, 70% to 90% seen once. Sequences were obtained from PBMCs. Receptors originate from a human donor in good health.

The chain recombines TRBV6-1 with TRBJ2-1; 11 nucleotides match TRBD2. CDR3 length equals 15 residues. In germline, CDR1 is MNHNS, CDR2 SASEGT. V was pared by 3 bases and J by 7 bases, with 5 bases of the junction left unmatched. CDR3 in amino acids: CASSEWRLAGNEQFF. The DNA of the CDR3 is TGTGCCAGCAGTGAGTGGAGACTAGCGGGAAATGAGCAGTTCTTC.

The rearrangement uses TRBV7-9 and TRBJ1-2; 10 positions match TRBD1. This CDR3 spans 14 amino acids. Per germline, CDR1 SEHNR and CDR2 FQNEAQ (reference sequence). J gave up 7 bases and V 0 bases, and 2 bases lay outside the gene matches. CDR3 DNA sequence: TGTGCCAGCAGCTTAGCGGGACAGGGGTCTGGCTACACCTTC. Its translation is CASSLAGQGSGYTF.

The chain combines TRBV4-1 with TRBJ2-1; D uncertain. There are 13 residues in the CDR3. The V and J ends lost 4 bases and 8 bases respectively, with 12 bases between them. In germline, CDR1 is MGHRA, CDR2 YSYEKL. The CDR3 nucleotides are TGCGCCAGCAGCCTCGGTCGTGGTTATGAGCAGTTCTTC. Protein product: CASSLGRGYEQFF.

CDR3 amino acids: CASRTGGGQTQYF. The CDR3 DNA reads as TGCGCCAGTAGGACAGGGGGCGGACAGACCCAGTACTTC. The chain employs TRBV10-2 and TRBJ2-5, with 11 bases lining up with TRBD1. Trimming took 9 bases from V and 6 from J; bases not matched to a gene: 6. The CDR3 sequence is 13 residues long. Germline CDR1 WSHSY, CDR2 SAAADI.

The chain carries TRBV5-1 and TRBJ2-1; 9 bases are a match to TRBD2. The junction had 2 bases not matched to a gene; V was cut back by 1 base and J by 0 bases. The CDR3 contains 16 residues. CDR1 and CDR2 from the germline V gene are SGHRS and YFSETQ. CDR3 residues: CASSLMTSGSYNEQFF. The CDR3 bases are TGCGCCAGCAGCTTGATGACTAGCGGCTCCTACAATGAGCAGTTCTTC.

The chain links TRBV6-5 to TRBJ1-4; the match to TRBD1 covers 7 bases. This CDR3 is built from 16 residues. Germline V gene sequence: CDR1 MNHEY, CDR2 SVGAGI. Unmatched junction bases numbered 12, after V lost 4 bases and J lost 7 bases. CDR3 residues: CASSLKKTGWSEKLFF. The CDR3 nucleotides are TGTGCCAGCAGTTTAAAAAAGACAGGGTGGAGTGAAAAACTGTTTTTT.

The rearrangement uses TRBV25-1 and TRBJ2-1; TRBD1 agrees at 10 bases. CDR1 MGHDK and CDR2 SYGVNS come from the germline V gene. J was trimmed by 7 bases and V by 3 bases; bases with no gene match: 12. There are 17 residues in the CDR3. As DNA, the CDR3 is TGTGCCAGCAGTGATATTCGGGACAGGGGTAATTTGAATGAGCAGTTCTTC. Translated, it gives CASSDIRDRGNLNEQFF.

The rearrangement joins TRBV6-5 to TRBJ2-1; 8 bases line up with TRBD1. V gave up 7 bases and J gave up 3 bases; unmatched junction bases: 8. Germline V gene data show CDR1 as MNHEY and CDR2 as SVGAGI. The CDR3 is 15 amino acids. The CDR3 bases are TGTGCCAGCAAGACTTCAGGGGGCGGCTACAATGAGCAGTTCTTC. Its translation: CASKTSGGGYNEQFF.

Here the CDR3 reads CASSVSLADYNEQFF. In DNA form, the CDR3 reads TGTGCCAGCAGTGTTAGTCTAGCCGACTACAATGAGCAGTTCTTC. The chain carries TRBV2 and TRBJ2-1; tentatively, D is TRBD2 (5 bases). CDR3 length: 15 amino acids. From germline, CDR1 is SNHLY and CDR2 FYNNEI. The V end lost 4 bases, the J end lost 3 bases, and 13 bases lay between the germline ends.

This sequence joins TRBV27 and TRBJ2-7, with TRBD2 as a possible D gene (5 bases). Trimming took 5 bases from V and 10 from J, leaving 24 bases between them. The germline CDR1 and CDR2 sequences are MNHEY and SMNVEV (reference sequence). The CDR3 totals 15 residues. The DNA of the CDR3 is TGTGCCAGCAGTGAGCGACTACCGAACCTCCCTCGTCAGTACTTC. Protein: CASSERLPNLPRQYF.

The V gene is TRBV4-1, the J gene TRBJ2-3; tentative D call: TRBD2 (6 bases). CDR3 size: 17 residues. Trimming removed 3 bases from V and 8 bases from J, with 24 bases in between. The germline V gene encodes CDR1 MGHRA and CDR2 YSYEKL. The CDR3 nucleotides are TGCGCCAGCAGCCATGAACTGGACTACCGGGCAGGGTCTACGCAGTATTTT. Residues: CASSHELDYRAGSTQYF.

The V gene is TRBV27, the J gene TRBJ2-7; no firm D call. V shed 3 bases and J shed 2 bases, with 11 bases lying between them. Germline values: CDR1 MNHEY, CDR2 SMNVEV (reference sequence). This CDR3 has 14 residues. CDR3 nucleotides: TGTGCCAGCAGTTTCGTCCTCGGTCCCTACGAGCAGTACTTC. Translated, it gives CASSFVLGPYEQYF.

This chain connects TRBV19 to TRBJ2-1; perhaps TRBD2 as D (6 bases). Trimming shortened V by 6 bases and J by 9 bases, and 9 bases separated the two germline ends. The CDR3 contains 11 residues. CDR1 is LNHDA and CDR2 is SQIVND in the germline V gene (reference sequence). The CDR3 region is CASRLGGEQFF. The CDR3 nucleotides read TGTGCCAGTAGGCTCGGGGGTGAGCAGTTCTTC.

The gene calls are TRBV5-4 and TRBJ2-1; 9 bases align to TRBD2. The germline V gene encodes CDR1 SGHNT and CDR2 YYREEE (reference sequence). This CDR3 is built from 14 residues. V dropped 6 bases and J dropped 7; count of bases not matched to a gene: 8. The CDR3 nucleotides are TGTGCCAGCACCCATGGACTAGCGTCAAATGAGCAGTTCTTC. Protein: CASTHGLASNEQFF.

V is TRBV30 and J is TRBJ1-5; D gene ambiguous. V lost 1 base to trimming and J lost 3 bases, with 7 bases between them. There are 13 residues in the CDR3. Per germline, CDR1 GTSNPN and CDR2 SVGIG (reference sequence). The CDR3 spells CAWSASANQPQHF. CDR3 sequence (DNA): TGTGCCTGGAGTGCCAGTGCCAATCAGCCCCAGCATTTT.

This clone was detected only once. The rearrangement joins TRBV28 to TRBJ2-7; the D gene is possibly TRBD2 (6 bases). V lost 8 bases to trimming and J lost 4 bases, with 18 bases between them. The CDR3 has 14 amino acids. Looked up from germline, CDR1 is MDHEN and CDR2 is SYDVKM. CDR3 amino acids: CASQRAPSYYEQYF. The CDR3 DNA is TGTGCCAGCCAGCGGGCACCTTCATATTACGAGCAGTACTTC.

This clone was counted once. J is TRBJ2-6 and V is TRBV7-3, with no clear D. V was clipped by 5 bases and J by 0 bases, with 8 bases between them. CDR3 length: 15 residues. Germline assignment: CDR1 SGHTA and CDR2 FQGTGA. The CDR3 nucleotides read TGTGCCAGCAGCCGAGCGCCCTCTGGGGCCAACGTCCTGACTTTC. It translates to CASSRAPSGANVLTF.